The 10 T cell receptor beta chains reported below all come from one sample, sequenced in a study of T cells expressing NK-cell markers. No DNA is given; TCRdb re-called the 5' RACE reads and lists each CDR3 protein once. The table lists over 150,000 distinct CDR3 sequences. Sequenced material: blood T cells: a sorted CD56 or NKG2C T cell subset, CD4+ or CD8+ T cells, or bulk PBMC T cells (not recorded which). The receptors stem from a woman in her forties or fifties in good health.

This rearrangement joins TRBV7-9 to TRBJ1-1. The CDR3 runs to 12 residues. Germline assignment: CDR1 SEHNR and CDR2 FQNEAQ (reference sequence). The chain's CDR3 is CAVRGVGTEAFF.

V gene TRBV7-3 combines with J gene TRBJ2-1; the TCRdb D gene call, TRBD1, has no DNA to confirm it. The CDR3 loop spans 15 amino acids. The germline V gene has CDR1 SGHTA and CDR2 FQGTGA. CDR3 region: CASSPGQGLRNEQFF. The full variable domain, with the rest looked up from reference TRBV7-3 and TRBJ2-1, is GAGVSQTPSNKVTEKGKYVELRCDPISGHTALYWYRQSLGQGPEFLIYFQGTGAADDSGLPNDRFFAVRPEGSVSTLKIQRTERGDSAVYLCASSPGQGLRNEQFFGPGTRLTVL.

The V gene is TRBV6-1, the J gene TRBJ2-3; TCRdb designates TRBD2, a call that cannot be tested without DNA. This CDR3 contains 15 residues. Germline lookup yields CDR1 MNHNS and CDR2 SASEGT. The chain's CDR3 is CASKLAGGETDTQYF.

This chain joins TRBV4-1 and TRBJ2-1; TCRdb calls TRBD2, which cannot be checked without DNA. Germline CDR1 and CDR2: MGHRA and YSYEKL. This CDR3 contains 16 residues. CDR3 amino acids: CASSHRAGTSGIEQFF.

The rearrangement links TRBV27 to TRBJ2-3; no DNA is available, so the TRBD1 call from TCRdb remains unchecked. This CDR3 region has 16 residues. Germline V lookup: CDR1 MNHEY, CDR2 SMNVEV (reference sequence). The CDR3 sequence is CASSFIGSQGRDTQYF.

The V call is TRBV10-3, the J call TRBJ2-5; no DNA is available, so the TRBD1 call from TCRdb remains unchecked. The CDR3 covers 13 residues. From germline, CDR1 is ENHRY and CDR2 SYGVKD. The CDR3 here is CAISEAGEETQYF.

The V gene is TRBV15, the J gene TRBJ2-1; the D call from TCRdb, TRBD2, cannot be confirmed without DNA. CDR1 is LNHNV and CDR2 is YYDKDF in the germline V gene (reference sequence). CDR3 length: 15 amino acids. CDR3: CATSSLAGAYNEQFF. Complete variable domain (other parts from reference TRBV15 and TRBJ2-1): DAMVIQNPRYQVTQFGKPVTLSCSQTLNHNVMYWYQQKSSQAPKLLFHYYDKDFNNEADTPDNFQSRRPNTSFCFLDIRSPGLGDTAMYLCATSSLAGAYNEQFFGPGTRLTVL.

V is TRBV7-9 and J is TRBJ2-3; TCRdb outputs TRBD1, but without DNA this stays unchecked. The CDR3 is 15 residues long. CDR1 is SEHNR, CDR2 FQNEAQ, per germline (reference sequence). The CDR3 sequence is CASSFREQGGDTQYF.

The chain couples TRBV7-2 to TRBJ2-1; TCRdb selects TRBD1, and the lack of DNA leaves this call unchecked. This CDR3 comprises 19 residues. Germline-derived CDR1 and CDR2 are SGHTA and FQGNSA. The CDR3 reads CASSLPVDRVAETYNEQFF.

The gene calls are TRBV6-5 and TRBJ2-5; checking the TCRdb D call of TRBD1 is not possible without DNA. Germline V CDR1 and CDR2: MNHEY, SVGAGI. The length of the CDR3 is 14 residues. CDR3 amino acids: CASSYGTGIETQYF.